These 25 T cell receptor beta chains came from one sample sequenced in a study of a mutant IDH1 vaccine in newly diagnosed glioma. Some clones are missing from TCRdb's copy, which holds only in-frame ones; the method was immunoSEQ multiplex PCR. Of about 67,000 clones listed, around four fifths are singletons. The time point denotes: baseline, week 1 (first vaccination visit). Treatment defined: pre-vaccination baseline after standard-of-care therapy. The sequenced sample was peripheral blood mononuclear cells (PBMCs), obtained from a glioma patient treated with radiotherapy, temozolomide or both. These receptors all come from a woman younger than 30 with glioma. Some clones in this sample may be carry-over from other donors' samples.

The chain has TRBV7-8 and TRBJ1-5; D not resolved. Germline V gene data show CDR1 as SGHVS and CDR2 as FQNEAQ. V dropped 4 bases and J dropped 6 bases, with 10 bases sitting between them. The CDR3 runs to 13 residues. The CDR3 reads CASSSLGFQPQHF. In DNA, the CDR3 is TGTGCCAGCAGCTCGCTAGGTTTTCAGCCCCAGCATTTT.

The rearrangement joins TRBV19 to TRBJ2-7; TRBD1 matches at 10 bases. The CDR3 length is 16 residues. After removal of 4 bases from V and 7 bases from J, the junction contained 13 bases not matched to a gene. From germline, CDR1 is LNHDA and CDR2 SQIVND (reference sequence). CDR3 DNA: TGTGCCAGTAGTACCACCCGGGACAGGGGTCCGGGGGAGCAGTACTTC. This translates into CASSTTRDRGPGEQYF.

The chain joins TRBV11-2 to TRBJ2-1; 8 bases agree with TRBD2. V shed 5 bases, J shed 9 bases, and the junction held 6 bases outside the gene matches. This CDR3 has 13 residues. The germline V gene has CDR1 SGHAT and CDR2 FQNNGV. In DNA, the CDR3 is TGTGCCAGCAGCCCGGGGGGGAAGTTTGAGCAGTTCTTC. Encoded protein: CASSPGGKFEQFF.

V is TRBV6-4 and J is TRBJ2-3; 13 bases are a match to TRBD2. This CDR3 has 16 amino acids. J lost 2 bases, V lost 4 bases, and 3 bases had no gene match. The germline V gene has CDR1 MRHNA and CDR2 SNTAGT. The CDR3 DNA reads as TGTGCCAGCAGTGCACTAGCGGGGGGGAACACAGATACGCAGTATTTT. It translates to CASSALAGGNTDTQYF.

The chain uses TRBV7-2 and TRBJ1-1; possibly TRBD1 for D (5 bases). V was cut by 3 bases and J by 8 bases, with 10 bases left in between. There are 12 residues in the CDR3. Germline V gene lookup returns CDR1 SGHTA and CDR2 FQGNSA. CDR3 sequence reads: CASSFAEGEAFF. As DNA, the CDR3 is TGTGCCAGCAGCTTTGCAGAGGGGGAAGCTTTCTTT.

Only one count was recorded for this clone. The V call is TRBV6-5, the J call TRBJ1-6; 7 bases map to TRBD1. Germline V gives CDR1 MNHEY, CDR2 SVGAGI. This CDR3 spans 16 amino acids. V was clipped by 2 bases and J by 8 bases; unmatched bases: 9. The CDR3 bases are TGTGCCAGCAGTTACGGCGCGGCAGGGGGTCATTCACCCCTCCACTTT. Its protein is CASSYGAAGGHSPLHF.

This rearrangement joins TRBV6-6 to TRBJ2-5; no clear D gene. Trimming took off 5 bases at V and 1 base at J, with 14 bases between the two ends. The germline V gene encodes CDR1 MNHNY and CDR2 SVGAGI (reference sequence). The CDR3 contains 15 residues. CDR3 sequence: CASSHWGWRQETQYF. CDR3 nucleotide sequence: TGTGCCAGCAGTCACTGGGGATGGCGCCAAGAGACCCAGTACTTC.

This chain joins TRBV7-7 and TRBJ2-1, with 10 bases that match TRBD2. The V segment lost 4 bases and the J segment 2 bases; nucleotides outside the gene matches: 2. Germline V gene sequence: CDR1 SSHAT, CDR2 FNYEAQ (reference sequence). CDR3 length: 15 amino acids. The CDR3 loop is CASSSSGGAYNEQFF. The DNA for the CDR3 is TGTGCCAGCAGCTCCAGCGGGGGGGCCTACAATGAGCAGTTCTTC.

J is TRBJ2-3 and V is TRBV2; TRBD2 matches 8 bases. CDR3 length equals 14 residues. CDR1 SNHLY and CDR2 FYNNEI come from the germline V gene. V lost 7 bases and J lost 0; bases outside the gene matches: 3. The DNA for the CDR3 is TGTGCCAGCAAGGCGGGGGGTAGCACAGATACGCAGTATTTT. This sequence encodes CASKAGGSTDTQYF.

The chain links TRBV6-5 to TRBJ1-4; a possible D gene is TRBD1 (5 bases). Trimming pared 0 bases from V and 4 bases from J, leaving 9 bases between. Germline V gene sequence: CDR1 MNHEY, CDR2 SVGAGI. The CDR3 is 15 residues long. The CDR3, as DNA: TGTGCCAGCAGTTACTCTGGGGCTCTTAATGAAAAACTGTTTTTT. Its protein is CASSYSGALNEKLFF.

The chain carries TRBV5-6 and TRBJ2-2, with D unresolved. Deletions cut 7 bases from V and 5 bases from J, with 9 bases between. Looked up from germline, CDR1 is SGHDT and CDR2 is YYEEEE. The CDR3 contains 12 residues. Here the CDR3 DNA reads TGTGCCAGCGGGTATACTACCGGGGAGCTGTTTTTT. Amino acid sequence: CASGYTTGELFF.

V is TRBV2 and J is TRBJ2-7, with D perhaps given as TRBD1 or TRBD2 (5 bases each). The V gene lost 8 bases and the J gene lost 3 bases, with 23 bases spanning the gap. The CDR3 has 16 residues. CDR1 and CDR2 (germline): SNHLY, FYNNEI. Here the CDR3 reads CASRSPSGRLDYEQYF. The DNA of the CDR3 is TGTGCCAGCCGAAGCCCATCGGGACGGCTCGACTACGAGCAGTACTTC.

The rearrangement joins TRBV2 to TRBJ1-1, with D perhaps TRBD1 (5 bases). Trimming cost V 8 bases and J 7 bases, with 14 bases left between them. The germline V gene encodes CDR1 SNHLY and CDR2 FYNNEI. The CDR3 contains 12 residues. CDR3 region: CASGGLTDEAFF. CDR3 bases: TGTGCCAGCGGGGGTTTGACGGATGAAGCTTTCTTT.

The chain has TRBV27 and TRBJ1-2; TRBD1 aligns across 9 bases. The germline CDR1 and CDR2 sequences are MNHEY and SMNVEV (reference sequence). J gave up 10 bases and V 10 bases, and 7 bases lay outside the gene matches. The CDR3 covers 11 residues. The CDR3 DNA follows: TGTGCCACCTGGGACAGGGTCGCCTACACCTTC. This encodes CATWDRVAYTF.

The J gene is TRBJ1-1, the V gene TRBV5-1; TRBD1 might be the D (6 bases). CDR1 SGHRS and CDR2 YFSETQ come from the germline V gene. Trimming took off 4 bases at V and 6 bases at J, with 16 bases between the two ends. The CDR3 is made up of 14 amino acids. The CDR3 here is CASSREGGQAEAFF. The DNA for the CDR3 is TGCGCCAGCAGCCGCGAGGGGGGGCAGGCTGAAGCTTTCTTT.

This clone was observed a handful of times. The V and J genes are TRBV2 and TRBJ1-1; D gene ambiguous. Trimming took 8 bases from V and 0 from J, leaving 4 bases between them. The CDR3 is made up of 11 amino acids. CDR1 SNHLY and CDR2 FYNNEI come from the germline V gene. Here the CDR3 reads CASSLNTEAFF. For the CDR3, the DNA is TGTGCCAGCTCTCTGAACACTGAAGCTTTCTTT.

The chain joins TRBV2 to TRBJ1-2; D ambiguous. Trimming took 7 bases from V and 6 from J, leaving 15 bases between them. Germline lookup yields CDR1 SNHLY and CDR2 FYNNEI. This CDR3 contains 13 residues. The CDR3 bases are TGTGCCAGCACTGAGGCGCACACCCATGGCTACACCTTC. It is translated as CASTEAHTHGYTF. The complete variable domain, with remaining parts taken from reference TRBV2 and TRBJ1-2, reads EPEVTQTPSHQVTQMGQEVILRCVPISNHLYFYWYRQILGQKVEFLVSFYNNEISEKSEIFDDQFSVERPDGSNFTLKIRSTKLEDSAMYFCASTEAHTHGYTFGSGTRLTVV.

The rearrangement uses TRBV9 and TRBJ2-5; 7 bases are a match to TRBD2. CDR1 and CDR2 (germline): SGDLS, YYNGEE. This CDR3 contains 15 residues. After removal of 3 bases from V and 5 bases from J, the junction contained 10 bases not matched to a gene. CDR3 loop: CASSAGLVGGETQYF. The CDR3 nucleotides read TGTGCCAGCAGCGCCGGACTAGTCGGGGGGGAGACCCAGTACTTC.

The gene calls are TRBV4-1 and TRBJ1-2; 7 bases map to TRBD1. Looked up from germline, CDR1 is MGHRA and CDR2 is YSYEKL. CDR3 length: 16 amino acids. V lost 5 bases, J lost 5 bases, and 14 bases stayed unmatched. Here the CDR3 DNA reads TGCGCCAGCAGCGACCGGGACAGTTCAACACTGTATGGCTACACCTTC. Protein sequence: CASSDRDSSTLYGYTF.

The rearrangement links TRBV4-3 to TRBJ2-7, with D maybe TRBD1 (6 bases). The CDR3 covers 16 residues. Germline lookup yields CDR1 LGHNA and CDR2 YSLEER. V dropped 3 bases and J dropped 4 bases, with 19 bases sitting between them. The DNA for the CDR3 is TGCGCCAGCAGCCATTACCAATCCACAGGGTTTTACGAGCAGTACTTC. Translated, it gives CASSHYQSTGFYEQYF.

The chain combines TRBV7-9 with TRBJ2-1, with D unresolved. CDR1 SEHNR and CDR2 FQNEAQ come from the germline V gene (reference sequence). The CDR3 runs 15 residues. Trimming removed 1 base at V and 0 bases at J, with 7 bases between. The CDR3 loop reads CASSLGLASYNEQFF. DNA for the CDR3: TGTGCCAGCAGCTTAGGGTTAGCCTCCTACAATGAGCAGTTCTTC. Using reference TRBV7-9 and TRBJ2-1 for the parts outside the CDR3, the full variable domain is DTGVSQNPRHKITKRGQNVTFRCDPISEHNRLYWYRQTLGQGPEFLTYFQNEAQLEKSRLLSDRFSAERPKGSFSTLEIQRTEQGDSAMYLCASSLGLASYNEQFFGPGTRLTVL.

The sample holds one count of this clone. The V and J genes are TRBV5-1 and TRBJ2-5, with D perhaps given as TRBD1 or TRBD2 (5 bases each). Trimming took off 2 bases at V and 4 bases at J, with 12 bases between the two ends. This CDR3 region has 14 residues. CDR1 and CDR2 from the germline V gene are SGHRS and YFSETQ. CDR3 sequence (DNA): TGCGCCAGCAGCTTAGGGGTGAGGGTAGAGACCCAGTACTTC. Protein sequence: CASSLGVRVETQYF.

The J gene is TRBJ1-2, the V gene TRBV10-3; perhaps TRBD1 as D (6 bases). Trimming took off 1 base at V and 2 bases at J, with 11 bases between the two ends. CDR1 and CDR2 from the germline V gene are ENHRY and SYGVKD. The CDR3 spans 15 residues. The CDR3 is CAISEFRGVNYGYTF. In nucleotides, the CDR3 is TGTGCCATCAGTGAGTTCAGGGGCGTGAACTATGGCTACACCTTC.

The chain is built from TRBV5-1 and TRBJ1-6; 7 bases are shared with TRBD1. The CDR3 totals 14 residues. Unmatched junction bases numbered 4, after V lost 0 bases and J lost 10 bases. Germline lookup yields CDR1 SGHRS and CDR2 YFSETQ. DNA for the CDR3: TGCGCCAGCAGCTTGGGACAGGGATCCTCACCCCTCCACTTT. Translated, it gives CASSLGQGSSPLHF.

V and J are TRBV10-3 and TRBJ2-7; D uncertain. Trimming cost V 4 bases and J 7 bases, with 8 bases left between them. The germline V gene encodes CDR1 ENHRY and CDR2 SYGVKD. CDR3 length equals 11 residues. Written as DNA, the CDR3 is TGTGCCATCAGTGTGTTGCAGGAGCAGTACTTC. Translating gives CAISVLQEQYF.